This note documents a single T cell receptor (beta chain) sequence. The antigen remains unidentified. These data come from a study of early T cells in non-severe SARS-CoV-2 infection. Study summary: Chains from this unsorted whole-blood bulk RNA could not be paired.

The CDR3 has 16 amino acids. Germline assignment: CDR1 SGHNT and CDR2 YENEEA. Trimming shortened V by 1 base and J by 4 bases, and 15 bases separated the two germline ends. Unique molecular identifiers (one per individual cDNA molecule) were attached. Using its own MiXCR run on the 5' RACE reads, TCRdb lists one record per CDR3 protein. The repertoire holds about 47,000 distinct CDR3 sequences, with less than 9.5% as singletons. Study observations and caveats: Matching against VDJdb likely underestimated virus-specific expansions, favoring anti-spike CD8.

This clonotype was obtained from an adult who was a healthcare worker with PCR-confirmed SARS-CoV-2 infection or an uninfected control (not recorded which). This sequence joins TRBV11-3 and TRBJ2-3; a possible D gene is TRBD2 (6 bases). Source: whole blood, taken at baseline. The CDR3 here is CASSLGRRERPDTQYF. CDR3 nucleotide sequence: TGTGCCAGCAGCTTAGGGCGGAGGGAGAGGCCAGATACGCAGTATTTT.